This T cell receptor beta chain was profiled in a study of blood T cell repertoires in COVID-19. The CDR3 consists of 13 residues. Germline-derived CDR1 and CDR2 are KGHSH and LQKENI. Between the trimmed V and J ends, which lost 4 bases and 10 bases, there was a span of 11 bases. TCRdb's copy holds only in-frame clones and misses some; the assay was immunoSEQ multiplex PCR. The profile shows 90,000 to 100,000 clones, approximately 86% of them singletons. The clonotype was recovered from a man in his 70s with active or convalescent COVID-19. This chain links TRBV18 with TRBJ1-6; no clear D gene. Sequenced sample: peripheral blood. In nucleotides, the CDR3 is TGTGCCAGCTCACTTGAGCCCCAATCACCCCTCCACTTT. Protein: CASSLEPQSPLHF.